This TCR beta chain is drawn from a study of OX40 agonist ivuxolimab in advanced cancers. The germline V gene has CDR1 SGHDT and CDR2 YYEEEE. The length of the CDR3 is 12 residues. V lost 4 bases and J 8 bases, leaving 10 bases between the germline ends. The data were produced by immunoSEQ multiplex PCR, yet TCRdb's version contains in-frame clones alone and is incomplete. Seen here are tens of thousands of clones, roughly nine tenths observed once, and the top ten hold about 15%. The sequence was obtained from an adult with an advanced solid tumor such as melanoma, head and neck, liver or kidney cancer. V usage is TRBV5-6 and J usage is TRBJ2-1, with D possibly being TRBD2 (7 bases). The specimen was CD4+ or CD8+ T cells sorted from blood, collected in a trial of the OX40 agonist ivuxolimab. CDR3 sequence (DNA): TGTGCCAGCAGCCCGGGGGGCTATGAGCAGTTCTTC. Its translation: CASSPGGYEQFF.